One sample yielded the 25 T cell receptor beta chains listed below, sequenced in a study of identifying expanded T cells in peripheral blood. Some clones are missing from TCRdb's copy, which holds only in-frame ones; the method was immunoSEQ multiplex PCR. Altogether roughly 100,000 clones are present, around 88% being singletons, with the ten largest covering 12% to 15%. The sequencing input was blood. These TCRs come from a person aged 18-70 years in good health.

The chain uses TRBV29-1 and TRBJ2-1; a weak D match, TRBD1 (8 bases). Between the trimmed V and J ends, which lost 4 bases and 8 bases, there was a span of 18 bases. The length of the CDR3 is 14 residues. The germline V gene has CDR1 SQVTM and CDR2 ANQGSEA. The CDR3 loop reads CSVGEQGGFDEQFF. CDR3 DNA sequence: TGCAGCGTTGGGGAACAGGGGGGGTTCGATGAGCAGTTCTTC.

This chain uses TRBV6-5 with TRBJ1-4, with D perhaps TRBD1 (5 bases). Germline V gene data show CDR1 as MNHEY and CDR2 as SVGAGI. The CDR3 loop spans 14 amino acids. Trimming cost V 6 bases and J 4 bases, with 12 bases left between them. The CDR3 sequence is CASSRTGLNEKLFF. CDR3 coding DNA: TGTGCCAGCAGCCGAACAGGCCTTAATGAAAAACTGTTTTTT.

The chain links TRBV7-7 to TRBJ2-7, with 7 bases matching TRBD2. Germline CDR1 SSHAT, CDR2 FNYEAQ (reference sequence). V gave up 3 bases and J gave up 5 bases; unmatched junction bases: 19. This CDR3 comprises 18 residues. CDR3 protein: CASSFYPMPAGMSDEQYF. The CDR3 nucleotides are TGTGCCAGCAGCTTCTACCCAATGCCAGCGGGAATGAGTGACGAGCAGTACTTC. Full variable domain (outside the CDR3, taken from reference TRBV7-7 and TRBJ2-7): GAGVSQSPRYKVTKRGQDVTLRCDPISSHATLYWYQQALGQGPEFLTYFNYEAQPDKSGLPSDRFSAERPEGSISTLTIQRTEQRDSAMYRCASSFYPMPAGMSDEQYFGPGTRLTVT.

The CDR3 sequence: CASSLTGRKTGELFF. CDR3 in DNA: TGTGCCAGCAGTTTAACAGGGCGCAAGACCGGGGAGCTGTTTTTT. The chain has TRBV28 and TRBJ2-2, with D possibly being TRBD1 (6 bases). CDR1 is MDHEN and CDR2 is SYDVKM in the germline V gene. Trimming took 2 bases from V and 5 from J, leaving 12 bases between them. The CDR3 contains 15 residues.

The rearrangement joins TRBV15 to TRBJ2-3; 10 nucleotides align to TRBD1. The CDR3 runs to 17 residues. Per germline, CDR1 LNHNV and CDR2 YYDKDF (reference sequence). The trim removed 2 bases at V and 3 bases at J, leaving 8 bases unmatched. CDR3 protein: CATSRTGTGVGTDTQYF. The CDR3 DNA follows: TGTGCCACCAGCAGAACCGGGACAGGGGTGGGTACAGATACGCAGTATTTT.

J is TRBJ2-7 and V is TRBV20-1; no clear D gene. The germline CDR1 and CDR2 sequences are DFQATT and SNEGSKA (reference sequence). This CDR3 is built from 11 residues. V was pared by 5 bases and J by 0 bases, with 5 bases between. CDR3: CSALDSYEQYF. The DNA for the CDR3 is TGCAGTGCTCTTGACTCCTACGAGCAGTACTTC.

The chain couples TRBV6-6 to TRBJ2-1, with no clear D. Per germline, CDR1 MNHNY and CDR2 SVGAGI (reference sequence). V was shortened by 1 base and J by 10 bases, with 5 bases between the two germline ends. The length of the CDR3 is 11 residues. The CDR3 sequence is CASSYYAEQFF. The CDR3 DNA follows: TGTGCCAGCAGTTACTATGCCGAGCAGTTCTTC.

V and J are TRBV4-1 and TRBJ1-2; D possibly corresponds to TRBD1 (5 bases). The CDR3 length is 16 residues. Germline V gene sequence: CDR1 MGHRA, CDR2 YSYEKL. Trimming removed 5 bases at V and 10 bases at J, with 26 bases between. DNA for the CDR3: TGCGCCAGCAGCTCACAGGCGGGTGGGGGATCATCTGTCTACACCTTC. Protein sequence: CASSSQAGGGSSVYTF.

This chain uses TRBV5-6 with TRBJ2-5; 10 bases fit TRBD1. The CDR3 is made up of 14 amino acids. J gave up 4 bases and V 3 bases, and 3 bases lay outside the gene matches. Germline CDR1 SGHDT, CDR2 YYEEEE. The DNA of the CDR3 is TGTGCCAGCAGCTCCCGGGACAGGGGAGAGACCCAGTACTTC. Its protein is CASSSRDRGETQYF.

The chain combines TRBV15 with TRBJ2-1; 10 bases align to TRBD2. The CDR3 sequence is 16 residues long. V lost 3 bases, J lost 4 bases, and 6 bases stayed unmatched. CDR1 and CDR2 (germline): LNHNV, YYDKDF (reference sequence). CDR3: CATSRSLAGGYNEQFF. CDR3 coding DNA: TGTGCCACCAGCAGGTCGTTAGCGGGGGGTTACAATGAGCAGTTCTTC.

The V and J genes are TRBV30 and TRBJ1-3; D is perhaps TRBD1 (5 bases). The germline CDR1 and CDR2 sequences are GTSNPN and SVGIG (reference sequence). The CDR3 length is 14 residues. V was cut by 4 bases and J by 9 bases, with 19 bases left in between. For the CDR3, the DNA is TGTGCCTGGACCACCCGAGGGGAGTACGGCACCATATATTTT. Translating gives CAWTTRGEYGTIYF.

The chain couples TRBV7-3 to TRBJ2-3; 8 nucleotides agree with TRBD1. The J segment lost 1 base and the V segment lost 5 bases, leaving 5 bases of the junction unmatched. The CDR3 runs 15 residues. Germline V CDR1 and CDR2: SGHTA, FQGTGA. The DNA for the CDR3 is TGTGCCAGCAGCCCCCCGGGACAGGGCACAGATACGCAGTATTTT. This gives the protein CASSPPGQGTDTQYF.

The chain joins TRBV19 to TRBJ1-5; 8 nucleotides agree with TRBD1. The CDR3 extends over 16 amino acids. Trimming removed 4 bases from V and 2 bases from J; junction bases left unmatched: 7. Germline CDR1 LNHDA, CDR2 SQIVND (reference sequence). The CDR3 DNA reads as TGTGCCAGTAGTACTGAAGACAGGGGAGGCAATCAGCCCCAGCATTTT. This sequence encodes CASSTEDRGGNQPQHF.

This clone was recorded once. The chain employs TRBV6-1 and TRBJ2-7; either TRBD1 or TRBD2 may supply D (5 bases each). This CDR3 region has 15 residues. Trimming took off 1 base at V and 0 bases at J, with 10 bases between the two ends. The germline V gene has CDR1 MNHNS and CDR2 SASEGT. The CDR3 nucleotides are TGTGCCAGCAGTGAAGGTTGGGGGAGCTCCTACGAGCAGTACTTC. Amino acid sequence: CASSEGWGSSYEQYF.

The CDR3 DNA reads as TGCGCCAGCAGCCAAGTTTGGGAGGGGAGCACAGATACGCAGTATTTT. Amino acids: CASSQVWEGSTDTQYF. V gene TRBV4-1 combines with J gene TRBJ2-3, with 7 positions matching TRBD2. Germline V CDR1 and CDR2: MGHRA, YSYEKL. The CDR3 totals 16 residues. V lost 1 base, J lost 0 bases, and 4 bases stayed unmatched.

CDR3 region: CASSVGGKGGYTF. The CDR3 DNA is TGTGCCAGCAGCGTAGGTGGAAAGGGTGGCTACACCTTC. The V and J genes are TRBV9 and TRBJ1-2; D call uncertain. The CDR3 covers 13 residues. V lost 0 bases to trimming and J lost 7 bases, with 10 bases between them. Germline V gene sequence: CDR1 SGDLS, CDR2 YYNGEE.

The CDR3 bases are TGCAGCGTTCCCATTGGGGGGATGAACACTGAAGCTTTCTTT. This codes for CSVPIGGMNTEAFF. V gene TRBV29-1 combines with J gene TRBJ1-1, with TRBD1 as a possible D gene (5 bases). Germline CDR1 SQVTM, CDR2 ANQGSEA. V was trimmed by 5 bases and J by 0 bases, leaving 13 bases between them. The CDR3 has 14 amino acids.

The chain uses TRBV5-5 and TRBJ2-1, with 9 bases matching TRBD1. The junction had 9 bases not matched to a gene; V was cut back by 4 bases and J by 4 bases. The CDR3 totals 16 residues. Germline loops: CDR1 SGHKS, CDR2 YYEKEE (reference sequence). The CDR3 DNA reads as TGTGCCAGCAGCCCCTCAATAGGGACAGGGTACAATGAGCAGTTCTTC. Amino acid sequence: CASSPSIGTGYNEQFF. Based on the CDR3 plus reference TRBV5-5 and TRBJ2-1, the full variable domain is DAGVTQSPTHLIKTRGQQVTLRCSPISGHKSVSWYQQVLGQGPQFIFQYYEKEERGRGNFPDRFSARQFPNYSSELNVNALLLGDSALYLCASSPSIGTGYNEQFFGPGTRLTVL.

This clone was seen a single time. The gene calls are TRBV19 and TRBJ1-1, with D tentatively TRBD1 (5 bases). Germline V CDR1 and CDR2: LNHDA, SQIVND (reference sequence). The CDR3 runs to 12 residues. CDR3 sequence reads: CASHRRNTEAFF. DNA for the CDR3: TGTGCTTCACACAGGAGGAACACTGAAGCTTTCTTT.

The rearrangement joins TRBV6-6 to TRBJ1-2, with 9 bases fitting TRBD1. V trimming: 0 bases; J trimming: 8 bases; junction bases outside the gene matches: 7. CDR1 is MNHNY and CDR2 is SVGAGI in the germline V gene (reference sequence). This CDR3 is 15 amino acids long. CDR3 nucleotides: TGTGCCAGCAGTTACTCGACGGGACAGGGAGGGGGCTACACCTTC. Translating gives CASSYSTGQGGGYTF.

V gene TRBV7-2 combines with J gene TRBJ2-7, with 8 bases matching TRBD1. Trimming at V came to 2 bases and at J to 4 bases, leaving 10 bases not matched to a gene. Germline loops: CDR1 SGHTA, CDR2 FQGNSA. The CDR3 spans 16 residues. The CDR3 DNA reads as TGTGCCAGCAGCTTATCTTCGCAGGGGGCAGGTTACGAGCAGTACTTC. Protein product: CASSLSSQGAGYEQYF.

V and J are TRBV7-8 and TRBJ1-1; D gene unclear. The CDR3 is made up of 14 amino acids. CDR1 is SGHVS, CDR2 FQNEAQ, per germline. The germline V and J ends were trimmed by 5 bases and 8 bases, with 18 bases remaining between them. CDR3 in DNA: TGTGCCAGCAGCCGACTTAGTGGCGGTGTGGAAGCTTTCTTT. As protein: CASSRLSGGVEAFF.

This chain connects TRBV5-1 to TRBJ1-2, with TRBD1 matching 7 bases. The CDR3 loop spans 14 amino acids. Germline values: CDR1 SGHRS, CDR2 YFSETQ. After removal of 4 bases from V and 4 bases from J, the junction contained 7 bases not matched to a gene. As DNA, the CDR3 is TGCGCCAGCAGCCAGGGACAGCCCGTCTATGGCTACACCTTC. Translated: CASSQGQPVYGYTF.

For the CDR3, the DNA is TGCGCCAGCAGCTTCTCGGCTAGCGGGAGGAACTCACCGTACGAGCAGTACTTC. This codes for CASSFSASGRNSPYEQYF. V and J are TRBV5-1 and TRBJ2-7, with TRBD2 matching 11 bases. CDR3 length equals 18 residues. CDR1 is SGHRS, CDR2 YFSETQ, per germline. V dropped 2 bases and J dropped 4; count of bases not matched to a gene: 14.

The V gene is TRBV7-3, the J gene TRBJ1-1; the match to TRBD1 covers 9 bases. The CDR3 has 14 amino acids. The V segment lost 7 bases and the J segment 5 bases; nucleotides outside the gene matches: 8. In germline, CDR1 is SGHTA, CDR2 FQGTGA. The CDR3 sequence: CASNPGQGRTEAFF. The CDR3 nucleotides are TGTGCCAGCAACCCCGGACAGGGGAGGACTGAAGCTTTCTTT.